This TCR beta chain was retrieved from a study of shared clonotypes between healthy human individuals. On the study more broadly: Donors consisted of two women and a few men between 18 and 49. The study's findings and limits: Collection of samples was limited to blood; tissue repertoires likely differ.

The deep-level immunoSEQ assay was used. TCRdb keeps only in-frame clones here, not all; method: immunoSEQ multiplex PCR. The sample holds 700,000 to 950,000 clones; roughly 96% are singletons and the top ten take around 0.21%. Concerning this clone itself: The antigen remains unidentified. Other nucleotide sequences from this sample produce the same CDR3.

Germline lookup yields CDR1 SGHDT and CDR2 YYEEEE. CDR3 size: 11 residues. The germline V and J ends were trimmed by 4 bases and 7 bases, with 6 bases remaining between them. CD8 cells regarded as naive lacked CD45RO, were positively chosen for CCR7, and omitted terminally differentiated effector memory CD45RA+ cells. This chain links TRBV5-6 with TRBJ2-1; the D is unclear. The specimen sequenced was naive CD8+ T cells sorted from blood. The TCR sequence derives from a man under 40 in good health. For the CDR3, the DNA is TGTGCCAGCAGCCTAGGTAATGAGCAGTTCTTC. This gives the protein CASSLGNEQFF.